These 8 T cell receptor beta chains were sequenced from one sample in a study of blood T cell repertoires in COVID-19. Generated by immunoSEQ multiplex PCR, the TCRdb table keeps only in-frame clones and is missing some. The table records 65,000 to 75,000 clones, around 81% of them present only once. The sample taken for sequencing was peripheral blood. The receptors stem from a woman in her sixties or seventies with acute or convalescent COVID-19.

The chain links TRBV11-2 to TRBJ2-4, with TRBD1 identical over 9 bases. The V and J ends lost 2 bases and 1 base, in that order; junction bases with no gene match: 3. The CDR3 is 16 residues long. Per germline, CDR1 SGHAT and CDR2 FQNNGV. Here the CDR3 reads CASSLRTGVAKNIQYF. The CDR3 DNA sequence: TGTGCCAGCAGCTTACGGACAGGGGTGGCCAAAAACATTCAGTACTTC.

This chain joins TRBV6-4 and TRBJ1-1, with a tentative D call TRBD1 (6 bases). V lost 2 bases to trimming and J lost 5 bases, with 15 bases between them. Germline CDR1 MRHNA, CDR2 SNTAGT. This CDR3 has 15 residues. The CDR3 bases are TGTGCCAGCAGTGACGATAGCCTGGGGGCGACTGAAGCTTTCTTT. It codes for CASSDDSLGATEAFF.

CDR3 in amino acids: CASSLTGQGVGGYTF. Written as DNA, the CDR3 is TGTGCCAGCAGCTTGACAGGACAGGGGGTGGGAGGCTACACCTTC. The chain carries TRBV5-4 and TRBJ1-2; 10 nucleotides align to TRBD1. There are 15 residues in the CDR3. Germline lookup yields CDR1 SGHNT and CDR2 YYREEE (reference sequence). Losses at the gene ends were 1 base for V and 8 bases for J; bases not matched to a gene: 8.

The V gene is TRBV30, the J gene TRBJ2-3; TRBD1 matches 10 bases. This CDR3 is 16 amino acids long. Germline CDR1 reads GTSNPN; CDR2 reads SVGIG (reference sequence). With V trimmed by 4 bases and J by 5 bases, 12 bases remained unmatched. The CDR3 sequence is CAWTQTTGGEIDTQYF. In nucleotides, the CDR3 is TGTGCCTGGACCCAAACGACAGGGGGCGAGATAGATACGCAGTATTTT.

The genes are TRBV5-1 and TRBJ2-5; D not resolved. Looked up from germline, CDR1 is SGHRS and CDR2 is YFSETQ. The V end was cut by 4 bases, the J end by 2 bases, with 3 bases between. The CDR3 totals 11 residues. The CDR3 DNA reads as TGCGCCAGCAGCCAACAAGAGACCCAGTACTTC. Translating it yields CASSQQETQYF.

The V and J genes are TRBV7-2 and TRBJ1-6, with no clear D. Germline V gives CDR1 SGHTA, CDR2 FQGNSA. This CDR3 is built from 17 residues. Trimming left V 1 base short and J 3 bases short, with 13 bases between. CDR3 nucleotide sequence: TGTGCCAGCAGCTTAGATAACGGGAACTACTATAATTCACCCCTCCACTTT. It translates to CASSLDNGNYYNSPLHF.

The chain recombines TRBV5-6 with TRBJ2-7; 12 bases line up with TRBD2. The CDR3 length is 17 residues. The junction had 11 bases not matched to a gene; V was cut back by 2 bases and J by 5 bases. CDR1 and CDR2 from the germline V gene are SGHDT and YYEEEE. The CDR3 sequence: CASSLLAGGLLVDEQYF. DNA of the CDR3: TGTGCCAGCAGCTTACTAGCGGGGGGCCTTTTGGTCGACGAGCAGTACTTC.

The V call is TRBV2, the J call TRBJ1-6; D gene uncertain. The germline V and J ends were trimmed by 3 bases and 10 bases, with 13 bases remaining between them. The CDR3 covers 14 residues. Germline loops: CDR1 SNHLY, CDR2 FYNNEI. The CDR3 bases are TGTGCCAGCAGTGAGTCGGAGGGTAGCTCACCCCTCCACTTT. This gives the protein CASSESEGSSPLHF.